Following are 20 T cell receptor beta chains from one sample sequenced in a study of blood T cell repertoires in COVID-19. Some clones are missing from TCRdb's copy, which holds only in-frame ones; the method was immunoSEQ multiplex PCR. The sample has approximately 100,000 clones, approximately 90% seen once. Sequencing was performed on peripheral blood. Receptor source: a woman aged 80 or over in a cohort sampled during active COVID-19.

The chain recombines TRBV3-1 (or the pseudogene TRBV3-2) with TRBJ2-7; perhaps TRBD1 as D (5 bases). This CDR3 has 12 residues. V gave up 2 bases and J gave up 9 bases, with 11 bases separating them. In germline, CDR1 is LGHDT, CDR2 YNNKEL (reference sequence). The CDR3 DNA follows: TGTGCCAGCAGCCAAACCCGCCAGGGGCAGTACTTC. It specifies CASSQTRQGQYF.

The rearrangement links TRBV4-2 to TRBJ2-5; 8 bases fit TRBD2. This CDR3 spans 14 amino acids. Trimming removed 4 bases from V and 5 bases from J; junction bases left unmatched: 6. The germline gives CDR1 LGHNA, CDR2 YNFKEQ. CDR3: CASSLNSGMETQYF. CDR3 nucleotides: TGTGCCAGCAGCCTGAATAGCGGGATGGAGACCCAGTACTTC.

The V call is TRBV7-6, the J call TRBJ2-3, with 11 nucleotides matching TRBD2. The CDR3 sequence is 18 residues long. Germline V lookup: CDR1 SGHVS, CDR2 FNYEAQ. The trim removed 5 bases at V and 4 bases at J, leaving 14 bases unmatched. The CDR3 DNA is TGTGCCAGCAGCCCAACTATTCGACTAGCGGGAACGTCAGATACGCAGTATTTT. Translated: CASSPTIRLAGTSDTQYF.

The chain couples TRBV5-1 to TRBJ2-3; 7 bases fit TRBD1. CDR3 length: 16 amino acids. V lost 4 bases to trimming and J lost 2 bases; unmatched junction nucleotides: 10. CDR1 and CDR2 from the germline V gene are SGHRS and YFSETQ. CDR3 coding DNA: TGCGCCAGCAGCCTAACCTGGGACAGAACCACAGATACGCAGTATTTT. Its translation: CASSLTWDRTTDTQYF.

The rearrangement uses TRBV7-9 and TRBJ2-1; D may be TRBD1 (6 bases). Trimming removed 5 bases from V and 2 bases from J, with 13 bases in between. There are 15 residues in the CDR3. Germline lookup yields CDR1 SEHNR and CDR2 FQNEAQ (reference sequence). CDR3 nucleotides: TGTGCCAGCAGCCCATCCCAGGGGACCTACAATGAGCAGTTCTTC. Translating gives CASSPSQGTYNEQFF.

The chain recombines TRBV2 with TRBJ2-3, with 7 bases lining up with TRBD2. The germline V gene has CDR1 SNHLY and CDR2 FYNNEI. The V and J ends lost 8 bases and 4 bases, in that order; junction bases with no gene match: 15. The CDR3 sequence is 16 residues long. The chain's CDR3 is CASSPSRRGRSDTQYF. CDR3 DNA: TGTGCCAGCTCGCCTTCCCGGCGGGGGAGATCAGATACGCAGTATTTT.

The rearrangement links TRBV7-9 to TRBJ1-2, with D possibly matching TRBD1 (5 bases). Trimming shortened V by 8 bases and J by 2 bases, and 9 bases separated the two germline ends. The germline CDR1 and CDR2 sequences are SEHNR and FQNEAQ (reference sequence). The CDR3 is 12 residues long. The CDR3 sequence: CASARQNYGYTF. In nucleotides, the CDR3 is TGTGCCAGCGCGCGACAGAACTATGGCTACACCTTC.

Remarks on this clone: A read error may produce the germline difference seen at one junction end. V and J are TRBV7-7 and TRBJ2-2, with D perhaps matching TRBD2 (5 bases). This CDR3 is 16 amino acids long. Germline assignment: CDR1 SSHAT and CDR2 FNYEAQ (reference sequence). Here the CDR3 reads CASSLALDIYTGELFF. The CDR3 DNA is TGTGCTAGCAGCTTAGCGCTCGACATTTACACCGGGGAGCTGTTTTTT.

The V call is TRBV19, the J call TRBJ2-1; 12 bases line up with TRBD2. The CDR3 spans 17 residues. Unmatched junction bases numbered 9, after V lost 4 bases and J lost 5 bases. The germline CDR1 and CDR2 sequences are LNHDA and SQIVND (reference sequence). For the CDR3, the DNA is TGTGCCAGTAGTACGGCTAGCGGGGGGGCGATACACAATGAGCAGTTCTTC. Its translation: CASSTASGGAIHNEQFF.

This clone was observed once. V gene TRBV5-1 combines with J gene TRBJ2-5; 8 positions agree with TRBD2. The V gene's germline CDR1 is SGHRS and CDR2 YFSETQ. Trimming removed 3 bases from V and 5 bases from J; junction bases left unmatched: 9. This CDR3 region has 15 residues. CDR3 sequence (DNA): TGCGCCAGCAGCTCCGAGGGTAGCGGGATGGAGACCCAGTACTTC. Translating it yields CASSSEGSGMETQYF.

The chain uses TRBV3-1 (or the pseudogene TRBV3-2) and TRBJ1-5, with 7 bases lining up with TRBD1. The CDR3 is 15 amino acids. Losses at the gene ends were 9 bases for V and 2 bases for J; bases not matched to a gene: 10. The germline gives CDR1 LGHDT, CDR2 YNNKEL (reference sequence). CDR3 region: CASSQGTEGNQPQHF. The CDR3 coding sequence is TGTGCCAGTTCACAGGGGACCGAGGGCAATCAGCCCCAGCATTTT.

This chain uses TRBV9 with TRBJ1-4; 7 bases map to TRBD1. The CDR3 has 16 amino acids. Losses at the gene ends were 4 bases for V and 5 bases for J; bases not matched to a gene: 11. CDR1 is SGDLS, CDR2 YYNGEE, per germline. The CDR3 nucleotides read TGTGCCAGCAGCATTGCACTCCGGGACAGCAATGAAAAACTGTTTTTT. It specifies CASSIALRDSNEKLFF. The full variable domain, its missing parts supplied by reference TRBV9 and TRBJ1-4, is DSGVTQTPKHLITATGQRVTLRCSPRSGDLSVYWYQQSLDQGLQFLIQYYNGEERAKGNILERFSAQQFPDLHSELNLSSLELGDSALYFCASSIALRDSNEKLFFGSGTQLSVL.

This clone was seen more than once but under ten times. J is TRBJ1-1 and V is TRBV30; D unclear. Germline-derived CDR1 and CDR2 are GTSNPN and SVGIG (reference sequence). The CDR3 runs to 12 residues. The V end lost 2 bases, the J end lost 0 bases, and 4 bases lay between the germline ends. CDR3 DNA sequence: TGTGCCTGGAGTTCGTTGAACACTGAAGCTTTCTTT. Its translation is CAWSSLNTEAFF.

The chain uses TRBV23-1 and TRBJ2-5; 11 bases are a match to TRBD2. TRBV23-1 is annotated as an ORF whose role is uncertain. J lost 3 bases, V lost 6 bases, and 18 bases had no gene match. The CDR3 loop spans 19 amino acids. CDR3 nucleotides: TGCGCCAGCAGCATCTCTACAGGGGAATCACTAGCGGGAGAAGAGACCCAGTACTTC. Amino acid sequence: CASSISTGESLAGEETQYF.

The sample holds one count of this clone. The chain joins TRBV15 to TRBJ1-5, with 9 bases aligning to TRBD1. The germline V gene has CDR1 LNHNV and CDR2 YYDKDF (reference sequence). V gave up 10 bases and J gave up 3 bases; unmatched junction bases: 10. The CDR3 extends over 15 amino acids. This CDR3 reads CAISTGTGTNQPQHF. The CDR3 DNA follows: TGTGCCATCTCAACCGGGACAGGGACCAATCAGCCCCAGCATTTT.

This clone appeared a few times. V and J are TRBV25-1 and TRBJ1-5; D possibly corresponds to TRBD1 (6 bases). CDR3 length equals 14 residues. The V and J ends lost 3 bases and 7 bases respectively, with 13 bases between them. CDR1 is MGHDK, CDR2 SYGVNS, per germline. Written as DNA, the CDR3 is TGTGCCAGCAGTGAGCGGGGGCAGGGGCAGCCCCAGCATTTT. It specifies CASSERGQGQPQHF.

V usage is TRBV5-6 and J usage is TRBJ2-7; D is perhaps TRBD1 (5 bases). The CDR3 is 13 residues long. Trimming removed 7 bases from V and 2 bases from J, with 13 bases in between. Germline V CDR1 and CDR2: SGHDT, YYEEEE. The CDR3 sequence: CASVRQSTYEQYF. CDR3 DNA: TGTGCCAGCGTTAGACAGAGCACCTACGAGCAGTACTTC.

The chain is built from TRBV5-5 and TRBJ2-5; 12 bases align to TRBD1. The V gene's germline CDR1 is SGHKS and CDR2 YYEKEE (reference sequence). The CDR3 loop spans 17 amino acids. V gave up 0 bases and J gave up 5 bases; unmatched junction bases: 8. The CDR3 nucleotides are TGTGCCAGCAGCTTGGCCGCGGGACAGGGGGCGCAGGAGACCCAGTACTTC. This translates into CASSLAAGQGAQETQYF.

The chain recombines TRBV7-2 with TRBJ2-5; 9 bases agree with TRBD1. The V segment lost 6 bases and the J segment 1 base; nucleotides outside the gene matches: 15. This CDR3 is built from 18 residues. Per the germline V gene, CDR1 is SGHTA and CDR2 is FQGNSA. The CDR3 DNA reads TGTGCCAGCAGTTCCACAGGGGGCCGAATCCACATCCAAGAGACCCAGTACTTC. It yields the protein CASSSTGGRIHIQETQYF.

CDR3 region: CASSQVGTGFKFNEQFF. CDR3 DNA: TGTGCCAGCAGCCAAGTGGGAACAGGGTTCAAGTTTAATGAGCAGTTCTTC. The chain has TRBV3-1 (or the pseudogene TRBV3-2) and TRBJ2-1, with D possibly being TRBD1 (6 bases). CDR1 LGHDT and CDR2 YNNKEL come from the germline V gene (reference sequence). V was trimmed by 1 base and J by 7 bases, leaving 20 bases between them. The CDR3 is 17 residues long.